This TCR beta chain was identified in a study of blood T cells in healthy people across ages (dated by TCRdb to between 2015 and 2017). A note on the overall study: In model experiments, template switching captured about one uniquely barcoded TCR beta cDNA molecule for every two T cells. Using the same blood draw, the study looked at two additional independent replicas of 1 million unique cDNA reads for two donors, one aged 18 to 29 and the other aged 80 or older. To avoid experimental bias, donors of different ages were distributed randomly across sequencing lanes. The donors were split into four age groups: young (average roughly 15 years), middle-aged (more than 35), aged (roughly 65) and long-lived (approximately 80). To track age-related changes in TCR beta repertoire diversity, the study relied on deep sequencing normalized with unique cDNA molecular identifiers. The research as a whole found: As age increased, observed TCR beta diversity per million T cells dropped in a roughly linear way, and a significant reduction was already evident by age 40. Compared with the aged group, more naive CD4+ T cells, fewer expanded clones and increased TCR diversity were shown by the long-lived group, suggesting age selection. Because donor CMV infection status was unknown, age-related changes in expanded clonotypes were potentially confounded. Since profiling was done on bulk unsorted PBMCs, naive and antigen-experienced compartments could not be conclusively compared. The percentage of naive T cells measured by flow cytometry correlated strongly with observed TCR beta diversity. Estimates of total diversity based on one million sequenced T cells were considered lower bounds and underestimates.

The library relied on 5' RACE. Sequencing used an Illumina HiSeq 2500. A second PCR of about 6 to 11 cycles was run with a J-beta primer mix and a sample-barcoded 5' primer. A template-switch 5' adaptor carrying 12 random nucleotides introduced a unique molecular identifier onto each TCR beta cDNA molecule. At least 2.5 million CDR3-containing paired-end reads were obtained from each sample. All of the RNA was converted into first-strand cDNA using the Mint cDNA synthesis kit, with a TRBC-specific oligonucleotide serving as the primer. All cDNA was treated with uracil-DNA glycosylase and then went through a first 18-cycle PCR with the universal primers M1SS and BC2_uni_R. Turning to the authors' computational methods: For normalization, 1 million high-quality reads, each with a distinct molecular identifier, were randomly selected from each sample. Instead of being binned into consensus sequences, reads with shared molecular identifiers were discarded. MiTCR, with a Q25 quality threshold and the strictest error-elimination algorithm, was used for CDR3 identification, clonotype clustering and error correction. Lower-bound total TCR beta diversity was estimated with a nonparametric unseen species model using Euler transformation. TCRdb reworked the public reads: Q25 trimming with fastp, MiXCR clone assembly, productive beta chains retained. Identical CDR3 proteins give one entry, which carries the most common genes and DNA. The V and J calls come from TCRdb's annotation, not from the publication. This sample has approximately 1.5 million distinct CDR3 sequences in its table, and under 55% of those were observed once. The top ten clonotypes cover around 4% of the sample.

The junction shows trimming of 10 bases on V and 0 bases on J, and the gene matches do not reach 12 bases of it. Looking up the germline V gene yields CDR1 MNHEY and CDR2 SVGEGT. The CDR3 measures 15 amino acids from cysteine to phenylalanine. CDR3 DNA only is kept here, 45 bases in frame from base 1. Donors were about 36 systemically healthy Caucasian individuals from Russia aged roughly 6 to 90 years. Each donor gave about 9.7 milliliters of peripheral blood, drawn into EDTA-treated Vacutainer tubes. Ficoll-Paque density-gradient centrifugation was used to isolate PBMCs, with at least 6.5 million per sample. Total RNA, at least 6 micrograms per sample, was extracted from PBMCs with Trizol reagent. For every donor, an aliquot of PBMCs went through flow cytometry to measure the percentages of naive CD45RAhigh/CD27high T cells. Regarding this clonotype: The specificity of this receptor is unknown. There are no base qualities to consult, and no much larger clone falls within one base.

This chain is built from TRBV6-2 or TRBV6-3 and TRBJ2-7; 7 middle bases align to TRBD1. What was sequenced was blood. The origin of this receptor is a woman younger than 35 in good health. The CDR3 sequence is CATRSQGTDSYEQYF. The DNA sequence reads TGTGCCACCCGATCCCAGGGGACAGACTCCTACGAGCAGTACTTC.